One and the same sample provided the 21 T cell receptor beta chains below, sequenced in a study of blood T cell repertoires in COVID-19. Clones were sequenced by immunoSEQ multiplex PCR, and TCRdb holds only the in-frame ones, with some missing. Of 30,000 to 40,000 clones in the sample, 79% were seen once. The sample comprised peripheral blood. The receptors were gathered from a man in his 70s with acute or convalescent COVID-19.

As to this clone: One junction end disagrees with the germline gene, perhaps due to a read error. Other DNA sequences in the same sample also yield this CDR3. The chain carries TRBV2 and TRBJ2-5, with D hard to call. CDR1 and CDR2 (germline): SNHLY, FYNNEI. This CDR3 is built from 13 residues. Here the CDR3 reads CASSDQTWETQYF. CDR3 DNA: TGTGCCAGTAGTGACCAGACTTGGGAGACCCAGTACTTC.

The J gene is TRBJ2-2, the V gene TRBV5-4; a possible D gene is TRBD1 (6 bases). The V gene's germline CDR1 is SGHNT and CDR2 YYREEE (reference sequence). V lost 3 bases to trimming and J lost 0 bases, with 15 bases between them. The CDR3 covers 17 residues. As DNA, the CDR3 is TGTGCCAGCAGCTCAGCCGGGACAACCTCGAACACCGGGGAGCTGTTTTTT. Amino acid sequence: CASSSAGTTSNTGELFF.

The rearrangement uses TRBV10-1 and TRBJ1-2; a weak D match, TRBD1 (6 bases). This CDR3 has 15 residues. Deletions cut 0 bases from V and 7 bases from J, with 15 bases between. CDR1 and CDR2 from the germline V gene are WNHNN and SYGVQD (reference sequence). The CDR3 nucleotides are TGCGCCAGCAGTGAGTCCTCGGGGGGCGCTTTTGGCTACACCTTC. The encoded protein is CASSESSGGAFGYTF.

This clone was seen a single time. The rearrangement joins TRBV27 to TRBJ2-3; D is possibly TRBD1 (5 bases). Germline-derived CDR1 and CDR2 are MNHEY and SMNVEV (reference sequence). Between the trimmed V and J ends, which lost 7 bases and 1 base, there was a span of 12 bases. This CDR3 has 14 amino acids. The CDR3 coding sequence is TGTGCCAGCACTTCTTTAGGGGGCACAGATACGCAGTATTTT. Its protein is CASTSLGGTDTQYF.

This sequence joins TRBV28 and TRBJ2-7; 10 nucleotides line up with TRBD2. V lost 6 bases to trimming and J lost 3 bases; unmatched junction nucleotides: 5. The CDR3 has 14 amino acids. CDR1 is MDHEN and CDR2 is SYDVKM in the germline V gene. The CDR3 reads CASRTSGANYEQYF. DNA for the CDR3: TGTGCCAGCAGAACTAGCGGGGCAAACTACGAGCAGTACTTC. The whole variable domain, filled in from reference TRBV28 and TRBJ2-7, reads DVKVTQSSRYLVKRTGEKVFLECVQDMDHENMFWYRQDPGLGLRLIYFSYDVKMKEKGDIPEGYSVSREKKERFSLILESASTNQTSMYLCASRTSGANYEQYFGPGTRLTVT.

The genes are TRBV18 and TRBJ2-7; no definite D call. Trimming removed 3 bases from V and 3 bases from J, with 9 bases in between. In germline, CDR1 is KGHSH, CDR2 LQKENI. The CDR3 covers 13 residues. DNA of the CDR3: TGTGCCAGCTCACCGGGCCTTGACTACGAGCAGTACTTC. Translating it yields CASSPGLDYEQYF.

V gene TRBV7-6 combines with J gene TRBJ1-4, with TRBD1 matching 7 bases. Germline V lookup: CDR1 SGHVS, CDR2 FNYEAQ. CDR3 length equals 18 residues. The junction had 9 bases not matched to a gene; V was cut back by 1 base and J by 1 base. The CDR3, as DNA: TGTGCCAGCAGCTTAGGCCCGGGACAGATGAAAACTAATGAAAAACTGTTTTTT. Its protein is CASSLGPGQMKTNEKLFF.

This chain links TRBV29-1 with TRBJ2-2; perhaps TRBD1 as D (6 bases). From germline, CDR1 is SQVTM and CDR2 ANQGSEA. CDR3 length: 13 amino acids. Trimming pared 7 bases from V and 1 base from J, leaving 10 bases between. CDR3 amino acids: CSAQGGNTGELFF. The CDR3 nucleotides read TGCAGCGCACAGGGCGGGAACACCGGGGAGCTGTTTTTT.

The rearrangement links TRBV27 to TRBJ2-1, with 7 bases fitting TRBD2. The CDR3 extends over 12 amino acids. Germline lookup yields CDR1 MNHEY and CDR2 SMNVEV (reference sequence). Written as DNA, the CDR3 is TGTGACGGCGGGAGAACTTACAATGAGCAGTTCTTC. Its translation: CDGGRTYNEQFF.

The V gene is TRBV5-5, the J gene TRBJ2-3; 13 positions match TRBD2. The length of the CDR3 is 16 residues. The germline V gene encodes CDR1 SGHKS and CDR2 YYEKEE (reference sequence). After removal of 4 bases from V and 5 bases from J, the junction contained 7 bases not matched to a gene. The CDR3 is CASSVPGLAGVDTQYF. The CDR3 DNA follows: TGTGCCAGCAGCGTCCCAGGACTAGCGGGAGTAGATACGCAGTATTTT.

The rearrangement uses TRBV7-8 and TRBJ2-1, with TRBD2 matching 11 bases. The V gene end was trimmed by 4 bases and the J gene end by 7 bases; junction bases not matched to a gene: 15. CDR3 length equals 18 residues. Germline CDR1 and CDR2: SGHVS and FQNEAQ. The CDR3 nucleotides are TGTGCCAGCAGCTCATTTTCCCTGAGACTAGCGGGGCTGAATGAGCAGTTCTTC. Encoded protein: CASSSFSLRLAGLNEQFF.

This clone has only a few counts. The chain links TRBV9 to TRBJ1-2; D perhaps matches TRBD1 (5 bases). Germline V lookup: CDR1 SGDLS, CDR2 YYNGEE. The CDR3 runs 15 residues. Trimming pared 0 bases from V and 7 bases from J, leaving 16 bases between. CDR3 residues: CASSVAPAGVSGYTF. CDR3 bases: TGTGCCAGCAGCGTAGCCCCGGCGGGGGTTAGTGGCTACACCTTC.

This chain joins TRBV5-1 and TRBJ2-3; a weak D match, TRBD2 (5 bases). Trimming took off 7 bases at V and 1 base at J, with 16 bases between the two ends. Germline CDR1 is SGHRS and CDR2 is YFSETQ. The CDR3 has 15 residues. CDR3: CASRFSGWGTDTQYF. The CDR3 DNA sequence: TGCGCCAGCCGGTTCTCGGGATGGGGCACAGATACGCAGTATTTT.

The chain links TRBV5-1 to TRBJ2-3, with TRBD2 identical over 14 bases. Germline assignment: CDR1 SGHRS and CDR2 YFSETQ. This CDR3 is 19 amino acids long. The J segment lost 3 bases and the V segment lost 4 bases, leaving 13 bases of the junction unmatched. CDR3: CASSPRLAGGESGTDTQYF. The CDR3 coding sequence is TGCGCCAGCAGCCCGCGACTAGCGGGAGGGGAGAGTGGTACAGATACGCAGTATTTT.

The V and J genes are TRBV19 and TRBJ1-2, with 8 bases aligning to TRBD1. CDR3 length: 15 amino acids. The germline V gene encodes CDR1 LNHDA and CDR2 SQIVND (reference sequence). V shed 3 bases, J shed 5 bases, and the junction held 8 bases outside the gene matches. DNA of the CDR3: TGTGCCAGTAGTATTGACAGGGGTCCCTCTTATGGCTACACCTTC. It encodes CASSIDRGPSYGYTF.

This sequence joins TRBV6-6 and TRBJ2-1, with TRBD2 matching over 7 bases. Germline V lookup: CDR1 MNHNY, CDR2 SVGAGI (reference sequence). J lost 7 bases, V lost 7 bases, and 10 bases had no gene match. This CDR3 has 14 residues. In nucleotides, the CDR3 is TGTGCCAGCACCCTAGCGGCATTGAGGAATGAGCAGTTCTTC. As protein: CASTLAALRNEQFF.

V is TRBV6-2 or TRBV6-3 and J is TRBJ1-2; 9 nucleotides line up with TRBD1. The germline V gene encodes CDR1 MNHEY and CDR2 SVGEGT. Unmatched junction bases numbered 2, after V lost 2 bases and J lost 1 base. The CDR3 runs to 15 residues. CDR3 residues: CASSYRTGDNYGYTF. The CDR3 DNA sequence: TGTGCCAGCAGTTACCGGACAGGGGATAACTATGGCTACACCTTC.

This chain links TRBV7-9 with TRBJ1-3; perhaps TRBD1 as D (6 bases). V was trimmed by 3 bases and J by 0 bases, leaving 12 bases between them. From germline, CDR1 is SEHNR and CDR2 FQNEAQ (reference sequence). The CDR3 contains 16 residues. The CDR3 is CASSLWTAASGNTIYF. As DNA, the CDR3 is TGTGCCAGCAGCTTGTGGACAGCAGCCTCTGGAAACACCATATATTTT.

V is TRBV13 and J is TRBJ1-3; 7 nucleotides match TRBD1. Germline V CDR1 and CDR2: PRHDT, FYEKMQ (reference sequence). V lost 0 bases, J lost 3 bases, and 8 bases stayed unmatched. The CDR3 sequence is 17 residues long. The DNA of the CDR3 is TGTGCCAGCAGCTTAGGCCTACAGGGGTACGGTGGAAACACCATATATTTT. This encodes CASSLGLQGYGGNTIYF.

The chain couples TRBV11-2 to TRBJ2-7; D perhaps matches TRBD2 (6 bases). The CDR3 sequence is 13 residues long. V gave up 1 base and J gave up 7 bases, with 11 bases separating them. Germline values: CDR1 SGHAT, CDR2 FQNNGV. CDR3 in DNA: TGTGCCAGCAGCTTAGCCACCCGGGGGGAGCAGTACTTC. It is translated as CASSLATRGEQYF.

The rearrangement joins TRBV19 to TRBJ1-2; 8 bases are shared with TRBD1. This CDR3 is 14 amino acids long. The trim removed 6 bases at V and 4 bases at J, leaving 7 bases unmatched. Germline loops: CDR1 LNHDA, CDR2 SQIVND (reference sequence). Here the CDR3 reads CASRGRGQVYGYTF. In nucleotides, the CDR3 is TGTGCCAGTAGGGGGAGGGGACAGGTCTATGGCTACACCTTC.